This entry lists 28 T cell receptor beta chains sequenced from one sample in a study of technical replicates of blood from a handful of donors. Libraries were prepared by immunoSEQ multiplex PCR; TCRdb keeps only in-frame clonotypes and omits some of them. The table includes 15,000 or so clones, about 87% detected once. Sequencing was carried out using PBMCs. The receptors shown here come from a human donor in good health.

J is TRBJ1-1 and V is TRBV11-1, with D hard to call. The CDR3 covers 14 residues. The V end lost 3 bases, the J end lost 6 bases, and 14 bases lay between the germline ends. Germline V CDR1 and CDR2: SGHAT, FQDESV (reference sequence). In nucleotides, the CDR3 is TGTGCCAGCAGCTTGGAGGGATTTTGGTCTGAAGCTTTCTTT. Protein sequence: CASSLEGFWSEAFF.

The rearrangement joins TRBV19 to TRBJ1-4; no firm D call. The CDR3 has 16 residues. Trimming cost V 1 base and J 7 bases, with 16 bases left between them. Germline V gives CDR1 LNHDA, CDR2 SQIVND (reference sequence). CDR3 region: CASSIALTSTGEKLFF. The CDR3 DNA follows: TGTGCCAGTAGTATAGCTCTCACTAGCACGGGTGAAAAACTGTTTTTT.

The chain links TRBV6-5 to TRBJ2-5, with 7 bases identical to TRBD1. V trimming: 0 bases; J trimming: 3 bases; junction bases outside the gene matches: 1. CDR1 is MNHEY and CDR2 is SVGAGI in the germline V gene. This CDR3 comprises 14 residues. The CDR3 here is CASSYSGQEETQYF. CDR3 DNA sequence: TGTGCCAGCAGTTACTCAGGACAGGAAGAGACCCAGTACTTC.

This chain connects TRBV19 to TRBJ2-1; 10 nucleotides line up with TRBD2. V was clipped by 6 bases and J by 8 bases; unmatched bases: 13. Per germline, CDR1 LNHDA and CDR2 SQIVND (reference sequence). CDR3 size: 16 residues. CDR3 sequence reads: CASSPRVSGRSDEQFF. The DNA for the CDR3 is TGTGCCAGTAGCCCAAGGGTTAGCGGGAGGTCGGATGAGCAGTTCTTC.

The chain links TRBV28 to TRBJ1-4; D unresolved. V lost 6 bases and J 8 bases, leaving 13 bases between the germline ends. Per germline, CDR1 MDHEN and CDR2 SYDVKM. This CDR3 is built from 13 residues. The CDR3 sequence: CASSPPLLEKLFF. The CDR3 DNA is TGTGCCAGCAGCCCTCCCCTATTGGAAAAACTGTTTTTT.

This chain's CDR3 is CASSDRGLSNQPQHF. The CDR3 region has the DNA TGTGCCAGTAGTGACAGGGGGCTTAGCAATCAGCCCCAGCATTTT. The rearrangement uses TRBV19 and TRBJ1-5; 10 bases match TRBD1. The CDR3 contains 15 residues. V dropped 5 bases and J dropped 0; count of bases not matched to a gene: 1. In germline, CDR1 is LNHDA, CDR2 SQIVND (reference sequence).

V usage is TRBV19 and J usage is TRBJ2-7, with 7 bases aligning to TRBD1. The germline CDR1 and CDR2 sequences are LNHDA and SQIVND (reference sequence). This CDR3 comprises 14 residues. The junction had 5 bases not matched to a gene; V was cut back by 3 bases and J by 3 bases. The CDR3 here is CASSIGQGVYEQYF. CDR3 coding DNA: TGTGCCAGTAGTATCGGTCAGGGGGTCTACGAGCAGTACTTC.

The chain couples TRBV10-3 to TRBJ1-1; 8 positions agree with TRBD1. This CDR3 has 14 residues. Germline loops: CDR1 ENHRY, CDR2 SYGVKD. V shed 6 bases and J 1 base; nucleotides not matched to a gene: 4. The CDR3 here is CAISRGRRNTEAFF. CDR3 bases: TGTGCCATCAGCAGGGGGCGTAGGAACACTGAAGCTTTCTTT.

The V gene is TRBV19, the J gene TRBJ2-7, with TRBD1 matching 9 bases. J gave up 4 bases and V 5 bases, and 6 bases lay outside the gene matches. Germline V gives CDR1 LNHDA, CDR2 SQIVND (reference sequence). The CDR3 loop spans 14 amino acids. The CDR3 region is CASSAYRGPYEQYF. Written as DNA, the CDR3 is TGTGCCAGTAGTGCCTACAGGGGGCCATACGAGCAGTACTTC.

This clone turned up a few times. This sequence joins TRBV5-1 and TRBJ1-2; 7 nucleotides match TRBD1. The CDR3 spans 15 residues. V dropped 0 bases and J dropped 4; count of bases not matched to a gene: 6. CDR1 and CDR2 from the germline V gene are SGHRS and YFSETQ. CDR3 nucleotides: TGCGCCAGCAGCTTGGCGGCAGGGGGTGGCTATGGCTACACCTTC. Translation gives CASSLAAGGGYGYTF. Supplemented by reference TRBV5-1 and TRBJ1-2, the full variable domain reads KAGVTQTPRYLIKTRGQQVTLSCSPISGHRSVSWYQQTPGQGLQFLFEYFSETQRNKGNFPGRFSGRQFSNSRSEMNVSTLELGDSALYLCASSLAAGGGYGYTFGSGTRLTVV.

The count of this clone is one. This chain links TRBV30 with TRBJ1-2; D gene uncertain. V lost 0 bases to trimming and J lost 4 bases, with 18 bases between them. CDR1 is GTSNPN and CDR2 is SVGIG in the germline V gene (reference sequence). The CDR3 totals 16 residues. CDR3 DNA sequence: TGTGCCTGGAGTGTATCGTCGAGGGCGCAGGTCTATGGCTACACCTTC. It translates to CAWSVSSRAQVYGYTF.

This clone was counted only a few times. The chain carries TRBV28 and TRBJ2-7; possibly TRBD2 for D (7 bases). Trimming took off 3 bases at V and 4 bases at J, with 28 bases between the two ends. CDR1 and CDR2 (germline): MDHEN, SYDVKM. The CDR3 is 19 amino acids. CDR3 coding DNA: TGTGCCAGCAGTTTCAGTCAGGGTCTGGGGGGGCTAGCGGAGTACGAGCAGTACTTC. This translates into CASSFSQGLGGLAEYEQYF.

CDR3 loop: CASNVGQARETQYF. The CDR3 DNA is TGTGCCAGCAACGTGGGGCAGGCCCGGGAGACCCAGTACTTC. This chain connects TRBV6-1 to TRBJ2-5, with D perhaps matching TRBD1 (5 bases). V was shortened by 7 bases and J by 5 bases, with 17 bases between the two germline ends. This CDR3 region has 14 residues. The germline CDR1 and CDR2 sequences are MNHNS and SASEGT.

The CDR3 nucleotides read TGTGCCAGCAGTCCCGGGGACAGAATCCAAGAGACCCAGTACTTC. It is translated as CASSPGDRIQETQYF. The chain combines TRBV27 with TRBJ2-5; 7 bases line up with TRBD1. CDR1 and CDR2 (germline): MNHEY, SMNVEV (reference sequence). This CDR3 is 15 amino acids long. Trimming took 5 bases from V and 1 from J; bases not matched to a gene: 7.

J is TRBJ2-1 and V is TRBV9; a possible D gene is TRBD2 (6 bases). The germline V gene has CDR1 SGDLS and CDR2 YYNGEE. There are 12 residues in the CDR3. V was cut by 6 bases and J by 10 bases, with 14 bases left in between. This CDR3 reads CASNPEAGEQFF. In DNA, the CDR3 is TGTGCCAGCAACCCTGAGGCGGGAGAGCAGTTCTTC.

This chain links TRBV25-1 with TRBJ2-7; perhaps TRBD2 as D (6 bases). Trimming stripped 4 bases from V and 4 bases from J, with 14 bases between. Germline lookup yields CDR1 MGHDK and CDR2 SYGVNS. This CDR3 contains 14 residues. The CDR3 loop is CASSVGGMEYEQYF. CDR3 in DNA: TGTGCCAGCAGTGTGGGCGGGATGGAATACGAGCAGTACTTC.

This clone is judged medium-sized. The V gene is TRBV29-1, the J gene TRBJ2-1; 8 bases agree with TRBD1. This CDR3 has 13 amino acids. The J segment lost 0 bases and the V segment lost 7 bases, leaving 2 bases of the junction unmatched. Germline values: CDR1 SQVTM, CDR2 ANQGSEA. CDR3 region: CSATGGSYNEQFF. In nucleotides, the CDR3 is TGCAGCGCCACAGGGGGCTCCTACAATGAGCAGTTCTTC.

The chain carries TRBV5-6 and TRBJ2-5; unclear D gene. This CDR3 is 16 amino acids long. V was shortened by 4 bases and J by 5 bases, with 21 bases between the two germline ends. CDR1 and CDR2 from the germline V gene are SGHDT and YYEEEE. CDR3 sequence: CASSPSYSASRETQYF. CDR3 nucleotides: TGTGCCAGCAGCCCCAGTTATTCGGCCTCGAGGGAGACCCAGTACTTC.

V and J are TRBV2 and TRBJ2-2; 11 nucleotides match TRBD2. V was clipped by 8 bases and J by 6 bases; unmatched bases: 5. This CDR3 comprises 14 residues. Looked up from germline, CDR1 is SNHLY and CDR2 is FYNNEI. CDR3 DNA sequence: TGTGCCAGCCTTAGCGGGAGGGCGGCCGGGGAGCTGTTTTTT. It is translated as CASLSGRAAGELFF.

The chain recombines TRBV10-3 with TRBJ1-1; TRBD1 is a possible D gene (5 bases). V lost 4 bases and J 6 bases, leaving 15 bases between the germline ends. The CDR3 is 14 residues long. Germline V gives CDR1 ENHRY, CDR2 SYGVKD. The CDR3 DNA is TGTGCCATCAGTGTTGGGCAGGGCTTACCTGAAGCTTTCTTT. Its translation is CAISVGQGLPEAFF.

The chain uses TRBV11-2 and TRBJ2-7; 8 nucleotides line up with TRBD1. The CDR3 runs to 15 residues. J gave up 0 bases and V 5 bases, and 6 bases lay outside the gene matches. Germline V CDR1 and CDR2: SGHAT, FQNNGV. The CDR3, as DNA: TGTGCCAGCAGCCCACGGACAGGGAGCTCCTACGAGCAGTACTTC. Translating gives CASSPRTGSSYEQYF.

This clone was seen a handful of times. This sequence joins TRBV18 and TRBJ2-2, with D possibly being TRBD2 (6 bases). Germline CDR1 KGHSH, CDR2 LQKENI. V lost 1 base to trimming and J lost 3 bases, with 12 bases between them. This CDR3 has 16 residues. This chain's CDR3 is CASSPRPGDDTGELFF. CDR3 DNA sequence: TGTGCCAGCTCACCACGACCGGGAGACGACACCGGGGAGCTGTTTTTT.

V usage is TRBV27 and J usage is TRBJ1-1; tentative D call: TRBD1 (6 bases). The germline CDR1 and CDR2 sequences are MNHEY and SMNVEV (reference sequence). This CDR3 comprises 15 residues. V was shortened by 8 bases and J by 5 bases, with 21 bases between the two germline ends. CDR3 in DNA: TGTGCCAGCGGTAAGCGGGGGGGCCCTTCAACTGAAGCTTTCTTT. Translated, it gives CASGKRGGPSTEAFF.

The chain combines TRBV7-7 with TRBJ2-1, with D perhaps TRBD2 (6 bases). The CDR3 contains 14 residues. Trimming removed 5 bases at V and 5 bases at J, with 13 bases between. Per germline, CDR1 SSHAT and CDR2 FNYEAQ (reference sequence). The CDR3 region is CASSPGLSHNEQFF. The CDR3 DNA reads TGTGCCAGCAGCCCGGGACTCTCACACAATGAGCAGTTCTTC.

The V call is TRBV27, the J call TRBJ2-7; possible D gene TRBD1, 6 bases. Germline V gene lookup returns CDR1 MNHEY and CDR2 SMNVEV (reference sequence). This CDR3 contains 14 residues. The ends were cut back, 0 bases at V and 2 bases at J, with 8 bases in the middle. CDR3 coding DNA: TGTGCCAGCAGTTTATCCAGGGGTGCCTACGAGCAGTACTTC. Translation: CASSLSRGAYEQYF.

The V call is TRBV6-1, the J call TRBJ1-1, with D possibly TRBD1 on 5 matching bases. Trimming took off 5 bases at V and 3 bases at J, with 13 bases between the two ends. The CDR3 is made up of 14 amino acids. Germline CDR1 MNHNS, CDR2 SASEGT. CDR3: CASSRTGGDTEAFF. DNA of the CDR3: TGTGCCAGCAGTAGAACAGGTGGGGACACTGAAGCTTTCTTT.

This sequence joins TRBV5-1 and TRBJ1-1; no firm D call. Germline V gene data show CDR1 as SGHRS and CDR2 as YFSETQ. Trimming removed 0 bases at V and 0 bases at J, with 6 bases between. This CDR3 is built from 14 residues. Here the CDR3 DNA reads TGCGCCAGCAGCTTGGCAGTCATGAACACTGAAGCTTTCTTT. Its protein product is CASSLAVMNTEAFF. Supplemented by reference TRBV5-1 and TRBJ1-1, the full variable domain reads KAGVTQTPRYLIKTRGQQVTLSCSPISGHRSVSWYQQTPGQGLQFLFEYFSETQRNKGNFPGRFSGRQFSNSRSEMNVSTLELGDSALYLCASSLAVMNTEAFFGQGTRLTVV.

This chain connects TRBV10-1 to TRBJ1-2, with TRBD1 as a possible D gene (5 bases). V dropped 5 bases and J dropped 5 bases, with 12 bases sitting between them. CDR3 length equals 13 residues. Germline loops: CDR1 WNHNN, CDR2 SYGVQD (reference sequence). Here the CDR3 DNA reads TGCGCCAGCAGTCCGACAGCGGGGTATGGCTACACCTTC. Its protein is CASSPTAGYGYTF.